The clone carrying this TCR beta chain was seen only a few times. Its specificity is not known. This sample is drawn from a study of shared clonotypes between healthy human individuals. Researchers partitioned CD4+ cells into CD45RA+ naive and CD45RA-negative memory subsets. The CDR3 has 12 residues. The V and J ends lost 0 bases and 13 bases respectively, with 12 bases between them. Germline V gene data show CDR1 as KGHSY and CDR2 as FQNENV. The study's findings and limits: A handful of donors held 5% to 5.5% of naive CD4 clonotypes in common.

Genomic DNA (from each subset) was split evenly across several immunoSEQ plates. Each PCR replicate from the sorted subsets contained about 200 ng DNA, which is 25,000 to 30,000 T cell genomes. The table came from immunoSEQ multiplex PCR; TCRdb's copy has only in-frame clones and leaves some out. The table records under 750,000 clones, approximately 77% of them present only once. This clonotype was sampled from a woman younger than 45 in good health. The sequenced sample consisted of memory CD4+ T cells sorted from blood. Subset given: CD45RA-negative fraction. V and J are TRBV16 and TRBJ1-1; D remains unclear. The CDR3 DNA reads TGTGCCAGCAGCCAATCACAGACACCCGGTTTCTTT. This gives the protein CASSQSQTPGFF.